Reported below is one TCR beta chain. This clonotype was seen many times. Its specific antigen is unknown. No base-level quality is on record; no much larger clone is a single base apart. This entry belongs to a study of human T cells and chemical hapten exposure (dated by TCRdb to the early 2020s). About the full investigation: For sensitization, 2% DPC in acetone was applied to a 2 cm by 2 cm area of upper inner arm skin. Throughout the study period of roughly 24 weeks, patients also received therapeutic DPC doses to the scalp every week. Patch tests used Finn chambers with 0.01% DPC on the upper back, scored after 6 days by International Contact Dermatitis Research Group standards. Alopecia areata with under or over 50% scalp involvement, alopecia totalis and alopecia universalis were represented in the patient cohort, which was mostly female. Libraries were pooled for sequencing, and variation in per-sample TCR yields was attributed mainly to small differences in library volumes within the pool. The study tracked peripheral blood TCR repertoire changes in vivo during primary and secondary sensitization to the hapten diphenylcyclopropenone (DPC) in alopecia patients. Blood samples were taken from patients before sensitization (week 0) and at 2, 6 and about 24 weeks after DPC sensitization. For TCR sequencing, blood came from 25 to 35 alopecia patients at anywhere from one to four time points (pre-sensitization, 2, 6 and 24 weeks). What the authors observed across the whole study: A positive correlation was found between the number of PT1 expanded TCRs and patch test score, with significance reached at thresholds 8, 16 and 32 but not 4. Repeated subsampling changed both the strength of the expansion versus patch-test correlation and the threshold at which the correlation became significant. The number of TCRs above 1 in 1000 frequency did not change with DPC sensitization; there was no evidence of global repertoire structure alterations. Because all patients had alopecia, a presumed autoimmune disease, the immune response of the patients might differ from that of healthy individuals. Significantly more large CDR3 similarity clusters were formed by expanded TCRs than by pre-sensitization or healthy control sets, consistent with antigen-driven responses.

In light of the paper, this sample's time point label describes: pre-sensitization, week 0. The treatment or condition label of this sample denotes: therapeutic diphenylcyclopropenone sensitization with weekly scalp DPC. At every patch-test visit, the blood draw took place before the patch test was put on. Patients were eligible if aged 18 to 70, diagnosed with alopecia and judged suitable for DPC therapy, and pregnant patients were excluded. Total RNA was isolated from unfractionated whole blood collected in Tempus Blood RNA tubes. CDR3 length: 13 amino acids, cysteine to phenylalanine. The DNA shown is the 39-base CDR3, in frame from base 1. Trimming removed 9 bases from V and 4 bases from J, leaving 13 bases between the germline ends. From a lookup of the germline V gene (reference sequence), CDR1 and CDR2 are LNHDA and SQIVND. The library came from RACE. The run used a NextSeq 500. During library preparation, unique molecular identifiers were attached to individual cDNA molecules so that TCRs could be counted in a quantitative, reproducible way. From each blood RNA sample, both TCR alpha and TCR beta chains were sequenced. Concerning the study's data processing: The median number of TCRs per sample was 95,638, ranging from roughly 20,000 to 690,600. V, J and CDR3 annotation of the TCR reads was carried out using the Decombinator software suite. Every sample was subsampled to the same number of TCRs (28,000) for the PS versus PT1 abundance plots. Expanded TCRs were defined as absent before sensitization and observed at least eight times at the 2-week time point. The public sequencing data were trimmed at Q25 with fastp and processed into clonotypes with MiXCR by TCRdb, which kept only in-frame beta chains. Entries are consolidated by CDR3 protein sequence, retaining the most common genes and DNA. The V and J calls were determined by TCRdb, not by the authors. The sample table records roughly 40,000 distinct CDR3 sequences; about 10% of these occur just once. The ten largest clones take up about 5.9% of the sample.

This specimen consisted of whole blood, obtained in connection with sensitization to the hapten diphenylcyclopropenone (DPC). This receptor was obtained from a man in his thirties or forties with alopecia areata. Some clones in this sample may be carry-over from other donors' samples. In this chain, TRBV19 is recombined with TRBJ1-5; the D gene is possibly TRBD1, with 5 bases matching. The CDR3 reads CASAGWDNQPQHF. The nucleotide sequence is given as TGTGCCAGCGCAGGGTGGGATAATCAGCCCCAGCATTTT.